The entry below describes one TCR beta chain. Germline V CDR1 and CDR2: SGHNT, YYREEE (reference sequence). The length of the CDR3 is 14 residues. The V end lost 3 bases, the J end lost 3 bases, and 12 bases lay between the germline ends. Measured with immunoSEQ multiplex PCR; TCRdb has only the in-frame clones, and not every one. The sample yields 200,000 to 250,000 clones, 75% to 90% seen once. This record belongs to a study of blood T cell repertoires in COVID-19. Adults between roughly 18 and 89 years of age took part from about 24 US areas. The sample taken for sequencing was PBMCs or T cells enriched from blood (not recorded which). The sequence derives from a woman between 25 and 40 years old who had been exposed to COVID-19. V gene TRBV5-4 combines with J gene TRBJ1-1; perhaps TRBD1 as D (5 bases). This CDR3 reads CASSSPGLDTEAFF. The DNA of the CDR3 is TGTGCCAGCAGCTCCCCAGGGTTGGACACTGAAGCTTTCTTT.